Listed below are T cell receptor beta chains from one sample, sequenced in a study of T cell changes during pregnancy in multiple sclerosis. Repertoires were generated with immunoSEQ multiplex PCR, while TCRdb's copy carries only in-frame clones and drops some. The sample has 35,000 to 50,000 clones, about 91% seen once. The sequences come from CD4+ T cells from peripheral blood mononuclear cells, collected after pregnancy. The origin of the receptors is a female donor in good health, enrolled as a control in a pregnancy study. CDR3s include the opening cysteine and the closing phenylalanine or tryptophan. D genes are given only for firm matches. Clone size, where shown, is once, few, many, or a class for clones that have expanded.

clone size,D gene,V gene,J gene,CDR3 length,CDR3 DNA,CDR3 protein
.,.,TRBV2,TRBJ1-1,13,TGTGCCAGCAGTGTACAGGGTCCCACTGAAGCTTTCTTT,CASSVQGPTEAFF
.,TRBD1,TRBV6-1,TRBJ1-6,13,TGTGCCAGCAGAAGACAGGGCGATTCACCCCTCCACTTT,CASRRQGDSPLHF
.,.,TRBV28,TRBJ1-6,14,TGTGCCAGCAGTTTAGCCAGGAGACTATCCCCCCTCCACTTT,CASSLARRLSPLHF
.,.,TRBV9,TRBJ1-2,14,TGTGCCAGCAGCGGTCGTTGGCCCAACTATGGCTACACCTTC,CASSGRWPNYGYTF
.,TRBD1,TRBV27,TRBJ1-2,15,TGTGCCAGCAGTGCCACAGGGGGATCCAACTATGGCTACACCTTC,CASSATGGSNYGYTF
once,.,TRBV9,TRBJ1-1,14,TGTGCCAGCAGCGTAGGGGGGGAACGGACTGAAGCTTTCTTT,CASSVGGERTEAFF
.,TRBD1,TRBV28,TRBJ1-2,14,TGTGCCAGCAGTTCAACAGGGGAACGGGGTGGCTACACCTTC,CASSSTGERGGYTF
.,.,TRBV5-1,TRBJ1-5,14,TGCGCCAGCAGCTTCCGGGACAACAGAAGGCCCCAGCATTTT,CASSFRDNRRPQHF
.,.,TRBV4-1,TRBJ1-2,13,TGCGCCAGCAGCCAGGGCCGGAACTATGGCTACACCTTC,CASSQGRNYGYTF
.,TRBD1,TRBV5-1,TRBJ2-2,15,TGCGCCAGCAGCCCCGACAGGGTTGGGACCGGGGAGCTGTTTTTT,CASSPDRVGTGELFF
.,.,TRBV28,TRBJ1-2,14,TGTGCCAGCAGTTTATCCGGTCTTCTCTATGGCTACACCTTC,CASSLSGLLYGYTF
.,.,TRBV15,TRBJ1-1,15,TGTGCCACCAGCAGTAGGAAGGGGTACAACACTGAAGCTTTCTTT,CATSSRKGYNTEAFF
.,TRBD1,TRBV6-6,TRBJ1-2,13,TGTGCCAGCAGCCCTGGGGACAGACTTCGCTACACCTTC,CASSPGDRLRYTF
.,.,TRBV4-1,TRBJ2-3,16,TGCGCCAGCAAGACAGGTTATATGGCCCTCCCAGATACGCAGTATTTT,CASKTGYMALPDTQYF
.,TRBD1,TRBV5-6,TRBJ2-7,14,TGTGCCAGCATCCTAAGGGGGCGTTCCTACGAGCAGTACTTC,CASILRGRSYEQYF
.,.,TRBV4-3,TRBJ2-5,14,TGCGCCAGCAGCCAAGGCAGGGTTGGTGAGACCCAGTACTTC,CASSQGRVGETQYF
.,.,TRBV19,TRBJ1-2,15,TGTGCCAGTAGTACCCGTGGGACTGTATCCTATGGCTACACCTTC,CASSTRGTVSYGYTF
.,.,TRBV28,TRBJ1-4,17,TGTGCCAGCAGTCCCCCCGGGGGGCGGGGTATAGGTGAAAAACTGTTTTTT,CASSPPGGRGIGEKLFF
.,TRBD1,TRBV5-1,TRBJ1-1,14,TGCGCCAGCAGCTCTAGGACAGGAGGGATTGAAGCTTTCTTT,CASSSRTGGIEAFF
.,.,TRBV15,TRBJ2-5,16,TGTGCCACCGTTACCCCTGGGGGGGCGGCCCAAGAGACCCAGTACTTC,CATVTPGGAAQETQYF
.,.,TRBV15,TRBJ1-4,17,TGTGCCACCAGCAGAGATTTAGGTACAGGAGCTAATGAAAAACTGTTTTTT,CATSRDLGTGANEKLFF
once,.,TRBV19,TRBJ1-1,15,TGTGCCAGTAGTATTCAACGGCAGGGGCACACTGAAGCTTTCTTT,CASSIQRQGHTEAFF
few,.,TRBV6-4,TRBJ2-1,13,TGTGCCAGCAGTACTAGCTCCTACAATGAGCAGTTCTTC,CASSTSSYNEQFF
.,.,TRBV7-2,TRBJ1-4,14,TGTGCCAGCAGACGAGGCTCTCCGGATGAAAAACTGTTTTTT,CASRRGSPDEKLFF
.,TRBD1,TRBV10-3,TRBJ1-6,14,TGTGCCACCAGCCCCGGACAGGATCCTTCACCCCTCCACTTT,CATSPGQDPSPLHF
.,.,TRBV6-6,TRBJ1-3,13,TGTGCCAGCAGTTACTCGGCGGGGAACACCATATATTTT,CASSYSAGNTIYF
.,TRBD1,TRBV9,TRBJ2-3,15,TGTGCCAGCAGGAACCGGGACAGAAGCACAGATACGCAGTATTTT,CASRNRDRSTDTQYF
.,.,TRBV5-1,TRBJ1-1,12,TGCGCCAGCAGCTTGGCGGACACTGAAGCTTTCTTT,CASSLADTEAFF